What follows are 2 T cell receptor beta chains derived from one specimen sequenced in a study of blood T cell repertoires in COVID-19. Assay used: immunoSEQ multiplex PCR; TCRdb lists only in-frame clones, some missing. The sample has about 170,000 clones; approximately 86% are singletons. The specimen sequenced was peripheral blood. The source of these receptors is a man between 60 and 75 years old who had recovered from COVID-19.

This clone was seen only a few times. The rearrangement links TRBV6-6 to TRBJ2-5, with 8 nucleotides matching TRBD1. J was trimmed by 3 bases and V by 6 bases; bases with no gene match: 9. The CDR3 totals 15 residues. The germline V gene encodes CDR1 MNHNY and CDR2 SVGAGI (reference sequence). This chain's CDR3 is CASSPRGTGEETQYF. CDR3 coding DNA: TGTGCCAGCAGCCCAAGGGGGACAGGAGAAGAGACCCAGTACTTC.

CDR3 nucleotides: TGTGCCAGCAGCAACGAGACAGGTACCTACGAGCAGTACTTC. It codes for CASSNETGTYEQYF. The chain employs TRBV21-1 and TRBJ2-7; the D call in the table, TRBD1, was not verified against the DNA. TRBV21-1 is marked as a pseudogene. This CDR3 is built from 14 residues.